This T cell receptor (beta chain) was found in a study of T cells in Graves' hyperthyroidism and ophthalmopathy (dated by TCRdb to the late 2010s). Context from the whole study: Peripheral blood was sampled at the time of initial diagnosis, prior to any treatment. TCR V-J signatures able to tell the groups apart were searched for in a discovery cohort of 90 to 100 patients, of whom more than 40 had Graves' ophthalmopathy and about 60 had stable Graves' hyperthyroidism. Following sampling, methimazole starting at 30 mg daily was given to hyperthyroidism patients, and high-dose intravenous methylprednisolone was given to ophthalmopathy patients. Prospective prediction of ophthalmopathy was tested in an independent validation cohort consisting of fewer than 20 hyperthyroidism patients and approximately 16 patients who later progressed to ophthalmopathy. For training and testing, the 100 or so patients in the discovery cohort were randomly divided in a 7:3 ratio. The paper reports TCR Vbeta CDR3 sequencing of more than 120 peripheral blood samples: around 41 ophthalmopathy, some 80 hyperthyroidism and around 17 progressor patients. The study also compared thyroid tissue and blood T-cell repertoires from about six Graves' hyperthyroidism patients.

This clonotype occurred many times. This clone's antigen is unknown. Per-nucleotide qualities are absent, and no much larger clonotype sits a single base away. On the study overall, not on this receptor specifically: Sample size was not statistically predetermined, and blinding of investigators to group allocation was not performed. Most expanded thyroid clonotypes (frequency above 0.001) were also detected in blood, suggesting blood repertoires may reflect thyroid immune responses. In validation, the model predicted progression to ophthalmopathy a median of roughly 6.5 months before onset, with 65% to 71% sensitivity and roughly 77% specificity. Ophthalmopathy was separated from stable hyperthyroidism by a 13 V-J signature model, with about 88% sensitivity and about 81% specificity obtained in cross-validation and 80%/75% obtained in testing.

The TCR beta CDR3 regions were amplified from the RNA transcripts. The TCR CDR3 was subjected to a first round of RT-PCR using the HTBI primer set and the Qiagen OneStep RT-PCR kit. Libraries were constructed in a second round of multiplex PCR, after which size selection and purification were performed. The libraries were sequenced on an Illumina HiSeq2000 using paired-end 100 bp reads. In the paper's pipeline: SOAPnuke was used to process the raw data, throwing out any read that contained adapters or uncalled bases, had a mean Phred below 15, or lacked an exact constant-primer or identifier match. High-quality paired reads were merged with COPE v1.2.5, and unique nucleotide sequences were defined as clonotypes. Clonotypes were aligned to IMGT TRBV, TRBD and TRBJ reference segments using MiTCR v1.1. Analysis was restricted to V-J combinations with a frequency above 0.0001, which covered 98% to 99.2% of repertoires. The TCS score was defined as the ratio of F50 (clonal expansion) to E x V (chaos), calculated using BLOSUM62-based TCRdist between CDR3 peptides within each V-J. Welch's t-statistics and random forest reduced 500 to 650 V-J features to some 14, which were used in a naive Bayes classifier (R e1071). TCRdb passed the public sequencing reads through fastp at Q25 and MiXCR, retaining productive beta sequences. Rows with one shared CDR3 protein collapse into an entry with the most common genes and DNA. The V and J calls follow TCRdb's processing rather than the paper's. The sample data list almost 250,000 distinct CDR3 sequences, and around 24% of these were observed just once. The biggest ten clones account for approximately 32% of the sample.

For CDR1 and CDR2, the germline V gene (reference sequence) lists MNHEY and SMNVEV. The CDR3 starts with the cysteine, ends with the phenylalanine, and has 15 residues. Just the 45-base CDR3 DNA is kept, in frame starting at base 1. Cut back by 5 bases and 5 bases, the V and J ends lie 19 bases apart. Ophthalmopathy patients had moderately to severely active disease, Clinical Activity Score of at least 3, NOSPECS grade of at least 4, and duration under 3 months. Exclusion was applied to patients with uncontrolled infections, other autoimmune diseases, pregnancy or lactation. Diagnoses were established on the basis of clinical symptoms, serum thyroxine and TRAb, thyroid ultrasound, and orbital computed tomography. PBMCs were separated from roughly 9.3 ml of fresh peripheral blood using Ficoll-Paque density gradient centrifugation. Trizol reagent was used to extract total RNA, and RNA quality was then checked on an Agilent 2100 Bioanalyzer.

This sequence was found in a woman in her thirties or forties with Graves' ophthalmopathy. The sample was blood. The sequence is built from TRBV27 and TRBJ2-7; TRBD1 might be the D gene, on 6 matching bases. The sequenced DNA is TGTGCCAGCAGTCCCCTCGCACAGGGAATCAACGAGCAGTACTTC. Its coded protein is CASSPLAQGINEQYF.